This T cell receptor beta chain was recovered during a study of blood T cell repertoires in COVID-19. Overall study context: Samples taken during acute and convalescent COVID-19 were collected in the United States, Italy and Spain. Sources were T cells, B-cell-depleted T cells, or PBMCs; the material itself was cDNA or gDNA.

Seattle's enrolled individuals joined amid active infection and were then monitored longitudinally. CDR1 is LNHDA, CDR2 SQIVND, per germline (reference sequence). The CDR3 is 19 amino acids. V lost 6 bases, J lost 0 bases, and 11 bases stayed unmatched. As originally analysed: Amplification of reference gene primers provided the estimated nucleated cell counts. The assay was immunoSEQ multiplex PCR, and TCRdb's table has in-frame clones only and misses some. Clone size and V and J calls were adopted from that table, with D and trimming inferred from the DNA. The sample records around 300,000 clones, less than 90% being singletons.

The TCR was taken from a woman in her 70s with COVID-19, enrolled during active disease. V gene TRBV19 combines with J gene TRBJ2-6, with TRBD1 identical over 10 bases. The material sequenced was peripheral blood. As DNA, the CDR3 is TGTGCCAGTAGGTCCGGGACAGGGGCCACATACTCTGGGGCCAACGTCCTGACTTTC. Amino acids: CASRSGTGATYSGANVLTF. The variable domain in full, completed from reference TRBV19 and TRBJ2-6, reads DGGITQSPKYLFRKEGQNVTLSCEQNLNHDAMYWYRQDPGQGLRLIYYSQIVNDFQKGDIAEGYSVSREKKESFPLTVTSAQKNPTAFYLCASRSGTGATYSGANVLTFGAGSRLTVL.